This entry features one TCR beta chain sequence. This specimen comes from a study of shared clonotypes between healthy human individuals. With 6 bases removed from V and 4 bases from J, the gap between germline ends came to 19 bases. CDR1 is SGHRS, CDR2 YFSETQ, per germline. This CDR3 is 15 amino acids long. Generated by immunoSEQ multiplex PCR, the TCRdb table keeps only in-frame clones and is missing some. The sample records some 1.5 million clones, under 99% being singletons. The material sequenced was naive CD4+ T cells sorted from blood. This sample's subset: CD45RA+ positively selected. The genes are TRBV5-1 and TRBJ1-2; D uncertain. The TCR sequence derives from a man younger than 45 in good health. Here the CDR3 reads CASNSGSGEIYGYTF. CDR3 coding DNA: TGCGCCAGCAACAGTGGGTCCGGCGAGATCTATGGCTACACCTTC.